This TCR beta chain was profiled in a study of shared clonotypes between healthy human individuals. Study results and limitations: The small donor group covered limited genetic and exposure diversity. A handful of donors held about 5% of naive CD4 clonotypes in common.

As regards this clone: What it binds is unknown. The same CDR3 is also encoded by other DNA sequences in this sample.

V was pared by 3 bases and J by 3 bases, with 12 bases between. Germline CDR1 is KGHSH and CDR2 is LQKENI. The CDR3 runs 14 residues. Data came from immunoSEQ multiplex PCR; TCRdb stores just in-frame clones and leaves some out. The sample includes roughly 2.4 million clones, approximately 96% seen only once; the top ten take roughly 0.13%. Donors were Caucasian adults residing in Nashville, Tennessee, USA. V usage is TRBV18 and J usage is TRBJ2-7; D is possibly TRBD2 (6 bases). This TCR derives from a man between 18 and 35 years old in good health. Specimen: naive CD4+ T cells sorted from blood. Subset reported: CD45RA+ positively selected. CDR3 protein: CASSPRDSLYEQYF. In nucleotides, the CDR3 is TGTGCCAGCTCACCCCGGGACTCCCTCTACGAGCAGTACTTC.